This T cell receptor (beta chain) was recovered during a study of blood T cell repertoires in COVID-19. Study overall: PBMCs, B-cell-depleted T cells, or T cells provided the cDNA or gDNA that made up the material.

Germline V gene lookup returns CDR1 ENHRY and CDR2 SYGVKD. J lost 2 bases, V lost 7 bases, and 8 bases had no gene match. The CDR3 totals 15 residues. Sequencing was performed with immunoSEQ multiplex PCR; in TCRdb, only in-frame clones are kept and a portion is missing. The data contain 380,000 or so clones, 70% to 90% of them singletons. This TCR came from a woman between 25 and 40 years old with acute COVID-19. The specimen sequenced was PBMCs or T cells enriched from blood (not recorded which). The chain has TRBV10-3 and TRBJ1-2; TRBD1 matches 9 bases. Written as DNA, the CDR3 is TGTGCCATCAAGCCGGGACAGGGTGCAAACTATGGCTACACCTTC. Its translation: CAIKPGQGANYGYTF.